The 8 T cell receptor beta chains below were found in one sample sequenced in a study of response to subunit inactivated influenza vaccine. One entry per CDR3 protein results from TCRdb running MiXCR on the RT-PCR reads. The profile covers approximately 700,000 distinct CDR3 sequences, with over 11% appearing a single time and less than 9% taken by the ten largest. The source was PBMCs from blood, collected around two weeks before vaccination. The origin of the receptors is a man aged 45 to 65 who received an inactivated influenza vaccine.

This clonotype was counted a few times. The J gene is TRBJ2-5, the V gene TRBV20-1; 7 bases map to TRBD2. Germline V lookup: CDR1 DFQATT, CDR2 SNEGSKA (reference sequence). CDR3 size: 13 residues. V gave up 0 bases and J gave up 5 bases; unmatched junction bases: 3. The CDR3 reads CSARDSGWETQYF. In DNA form, the CDR3 reads TGCAGTGCTAGAGATAGCGGGTGGGAGACCCAGTACTTC.

This clonotype was seen more than once but under ten times. This chain uses TRBV29-1 with TRBJ2-1, with 7 bases lining up with TRBD1. Germline CDR1 is SQVTM and CDR2 is ANQGSEA. The CDR3 is made up of 14 amino acids. V lost 6 bases, J lost 4 bases, and 9 bases stayed unmatched. CDR3 sequence (DNA): TGCAGCGTCTTGAGGCAGGGGGAATACAATGAGCAGTTCTTC. Residues: CSVLRQGEYNEQFF.

A few counts support this clonotype. The chain has TRBV5-6 and TRBJ1-5; D may be TRBD1 (5 bases). The CDR3 sequence is 15 residues long. The V gene's germline CDR1 is SGHDT and CDR2 YYEEEE. The V and J ends lost 5 bases and 2 bases respectively, with 14 bases between them. CDR3 loop: CASSMGGFGNQPQHF. The CDR3 coding sequence is TGTGCCAGCAGTATGGGGGGTTTCGGCAATCAGCCCCAGCATTTT.

The V and J genes are TRBV12-3 or TRBV12-4 and TRBJ2-3, with a weak D call TRBD1 (5 bases). V gave up 4 bases and J gave up 7 bases, with 12 bases separating them. CDR3 size: 13 residues. The CDR3 sequence: CASSWTSPYTQYF. The DNA for the CDR3 is TGTGCCAGCAGTTGGACATCTCCTTATACGCAGTATTTT.

This clonotype was counted between two and nine times. The V and J genes are TRBV10-3 and TRBJ2-3, with TRBD1 as a possible D gene (6 bases). The CDR3 length is 19 residues. Trimming took 3 bases from V and 1 from J, leaving 23 bases between them. Germline V lookup: CDR1 ENHRY, CDR2 SYGVKD. The CDR3 DNA reads TGTGCCATCAGTGAATCAGGGGACGCGAGGCTAGGAGGCACAGATACGCAGTATTTT. It encodes CAISESGDARLGGTDTQYF.

V gene TRBV27 combines with J gene TRBJ2-5; 8 nucleotides align to TRBD1. The junction had 9 bases not matched to a gene; V was cut back by 4 bases and J by 5 bases. The CDR3 contains 15 residues. Germline V gives CDR1 MNHEY, CDR2 SMNVEV (reference sequence). The CDR3 DNA reads TGTGCCAGCAGTTCGAACAGGGGGGTCACTGAGACCCAGTACTTC. Protein product: CASSSNRGVTETQYF.

This clonotype turned up a few times. The rearrangement uses TRBV6-2 or TRBV6-3 and TRBJ1-3; 9 positions match TRBD1. CDR3 length: 16 residues. V was pared by 6 bases and J by 0 bases, with 6 bases of the junction left unmatched. The germline CDR1 and CDR2 sequences are MNHEY and SVGEGT. DNA for the CDR3: TGTGCCAGCAGAAGGACAGGGGAAGGCTCTGGAAACACCATATATTTT. Residues: CASRRTGEGSGNTIYF.

The chain uses TRBV5-5 and TRBJ2-7; TRBD1 or TRBD2 may be the D gene (5 bases each). Germline V gene data show CDR1 as SGHKS and CDR2 as YYEKEE (reference sequence). Trimming removed 4 bases at V and 2 bases at J, with 13 bases between. CDR3 size: 14 residues. The CDR3 sequence is CASSVRDPPYEQYF. CDR3 DNA sequence: TGTGCCAGCAGCGTCCGGGACCCGCCCTACGAGCAGTACTTC.